One and the same sample provided the 16 T cell receptor beta chains below, sequenced in a study of Tregs in tolerant kidney transplant recipients. The protocol was immunoSEQ multiplex PCR, while the TCRdb copy is restricted to in-frame clones and leaves out a portion. The table records about 64,000 clones, 70% to 90% of them present only once. Related graft donors supplied nonmyeloablative bone marrow transplants, and mixed chimerism was transient. The specimen was CD4+ T cells from blood (PBMCs), collected 6 months after the transplant. The receptors originated from a human patient who received a combined kidney and bone marrow transplant. Some T cells may be provided by the graft donor.

CDR3 bases: TGTGCCAGCAGCGTAGATCCCAGGGGGCTCTACGAGCAGTACTTC. Protein: CASSVDPRGLYEQYF. V and J are TRBV9 and TRBJ2-7; 8 nucleotides line up with TRBD1. The CDR3 contains 15 residues. The germline V gene has CDR1 SGDLS and CDR2 YYNGEE. After removal of 0 bases from V and 3 bases from J, the junction contained 5 bases not matched to a gene.

The chain links TRBV7-3 to TRBJ2-2; 9 positions match TRBD2. This CDR3 is 15 amino acids long. The germline CDR1 and CDR2 sequences are SGHTA and FQGTGA. The V gene end was trimmed by 5 bases and the J gene end by 3 bases; junction bases not matched to a gene: 4. The CDR3 region is CASSIAGADTGELFF. DNA of the CDR3: TGTGCCAGCAGCATAGCGGGGGCCGACACCGGGGAGCTGTTTTTT.

The chain recombines TRBV2 with TRBJ1-1, with 7 nucleotides matching TRBD1. CDR3 length: 13 amino acids. Looked up from germline, CDR1 is SNHLY and CDR2 is FYNNEI. V lost 9 bases and J lost 3; bases outside the gene matches: 7. The CDR3 here is CARTDREDTEAFF. The CDR3, as DNA: TGTGCCAGAACTGACAGGGAGGACACTGAAGCTTTCTTT.

This clone has only a few counts. This chain uses TRBV10-1 with TRBJ1-2, with 9 bases that match TRBD1. This CDR3 spans 13 amino acids. Germline lookup yields CDR1 WNHNN and CDR2 SYGVQD (reference sequence). J was trimmed by 8 bases and V by 7 bases; bases with no gene match: 8. The CDR3 sequence: CASIKQGALGYTF. CDR3 bases: TGCGCCAGCATAAAACAGGGGGCCTTGGGCTACACCTTC.

The chain recombines TRBV5-4 with TRBJ1-1; possibly TRBD1 for D (6 bases). V dropped 1 base and J dropped 3 bases, with 10 bases sitting between them. Germline V CDR1 and CDR2: SGHNT, YYREEE (reference sequence). The CDR3 has 14 residues. The CDR3 sequence: CASSLSGGHTEAFF. The CDR3, as DNA: TGTGCCAGCAGCTTGAGCGGGGGGCACACTGAAGCTTTCTTT. Drawing the rest from reference TRBV5-4 and TRBJ1-1, the complete variable domain is ETGVTQSPTHLIKTRGQQVTLRCSSQSGHNTVSWYQQALGQGPQFIFQYYREEENGRGNFPPRFSGLQFPNYSSELNVNALELDDSALYLCASSLSGGHTEAFFGQGTRLTVV.

V usage is TRBV30 and J usage is TRBJ1-5; tentative D call: TRBD1 (5 bases). This CDR3 comprises 13 residues. Trimming took 4 bases from V and 3 from J, leaving 10 bases between them. Germline loops: CDR1 GTSNPN, CDR2 SVGIG (reference sequence). CDR3 sequence reads: CAWTRGPNQPQHF. As DNA, the CDR3 is TGTGCCTGGACGCGGGGCCCCAATCAGCCCCAGCATTTT.

This clone was seen only once. The sample has other DNA sequences that encode this CDR3 too. The rearrangement joins TRBV7-3 to TRBJ2-1; D call uncertain. This CDR3 contains 14 residues. CDR1 is SGHTA and CDR2 is FQGTGA in the germline V gene. V lost 0 bases, J lost 4 bases, and 7 bases lay in between. This CDR3 reads CASSLTGGYNEQFF. Written as DNA, the CDR3 is TGTGCCAGCAGCTTAACTGGCGGTTACAATGAGCAGTTCTTC. Full variable domain (remainder filled in from reference TRBV7-3 and TRBJ2-1): GAGVSQTPSNKVTEKGKYVELRCDPISGHTALYWYRQSLGQGPEFLIYFQGTGAADDSGLPNDRFFAVRPEGSVSTLKIQRTERGDSAVYLCASSLTGGYNEQFFGPGTRLTVL.

The chain couples TRBV5-1 to TRBJ2-4; 16 bases fit TRBD2. The J segment lost 2 bases and the V segment lost 4 bases, leaving 9 bases of the junction unmatched. CDR3 size: 19 residues. The germline gives CDR1 SGHRS, CDR2 YFSETQ. CDR3: CASSTGLAGGPGTKNIQYF. The CDR3 region has the DNA TGCGCCAGCAGCACGGGACTAGCGGGGGGGCCTGGAACCAAAAACATTCAGTACTTC. Based on the CDR3 plus reference TRBV5-1 and TRBJ2-4, the full variable domain is KAGVTQTPRYLIKTRGQQVTLSCSPISGHRSVSWYQQTPGQGLQFLFEYFSETQRNKGNFPGRFSGRQFSNSRSEMNVSTLELGDSALYLCASSTGLAGGPGTKNIQYFGAGTRLSVL.

The gene calls are TRBV4-3 and TRBJ1-2; 7 bases line up with TRBD1. V dropped 2 bases and J dropped 2; count of bases not matched to a gene: 5. The germline V gene encodes CDR1 LGHNA and CDR2 YSLEER. This CDR3 is built from 15 residues. CDR3 region: CASSQKKGQNYGYTF. The CDR3 nucleotides are TGCGCCAGCAGCCAAAAAAAGGGACAGAACTATGGCTACACCTTC.

V and J are TRBV30 and TRBJ1-2; D is unresolved. Trimming stripped 1 base from V and 6 bases from J, with 12 bases between. The CDR3 loop spans 13 amino acids. In germline, CDR1 is GTSNPN, CDR2 SVGIG (reference sequence). In DNA, the CDR3 is TGTGCCTGGAGTGCTGACACTGGTCATGGCTACACCTTC. It encodes CAWSADTGHGYTF.

This clone is a singleton in its sample. DNA of the CDR3: TGTGCCAGCAGCCAAGGGCCAGGGGCATGGGAGACCCAGTACTTC. This codes for CASSQGPGAWETQYF. The gene calls are TRBV14 and TRBJ2-5; the D gene is possibly TRBD1 (6 bases). The germline V gene encodes CDR1 SGHDN and CDR2 FVKESK. V gave up 1 base and J gave up 5 bases, with 14 bases separating them. The CDR3 loop spans 15 amino acids.

The J gene is TRBJ2-2, the V gene TRBV2; TRBD2 matches 9 bases. The germline gives CDR1 SNHLY, CDR2 FYNNEI. V lost 6 bases, J lost 5 bases, and 7 bases stayed unmatched. The CDR3 length is 15 residues. This chain's CDR3 is CASSPGSGRTGELFF. In nucleotides, the CDR3 is TGTGCCAGCAGCCCGGGGAGCGGGAGGACCGGGGAGCTGTTTTTT. Full variable domain (rest looked up from reference TRBV2 and TRBJ2-2): EPEVTQTPSHQVTQMGQEVILRCVPISNHLYFYWYRQILGQKVEFLVSFYNNEISEKSEIFDDQFSVERPDGSNFTLKIRSTKLEDSAMYFCASSPGSGRTGELFFGEGSRLTVL.

The CDR3: CSCGRWETQYF. The CDR3 coding sequence is TGCAGTTGCGGGAGATGGGAGACCCAGTACTTC. V and J are TRBV20-1 and TRBJ2-5; 7 bases are a match to TRBD2. Germline CDR1 and CDR2: DFQATT and SNEGSKA (reference sequence). With V trimmed by 8 bases and J by 5 bases, 5 bases remained unmatched. The CDR3 covers 11 residues.

V and J are TRBV10-3 and TRBJ2-3; D may be TRBD2 (6 bases). V was cut by 3 bases and J by 6 bases, with 7 bases left in between. CDR3 length: 12 amino acids. Germline V gives CDR1 ENHRY, CDR2 SYGVKD. The CDR3 sequence is CAISDGGDTQYF. CDR3 in DNA: TGTGCCATCAGTGATGGGGGGGATACGCAGTATTTT.

The gene calls are TRBV21-1 and TRBJ2-2; the DNA was not used to check the table's D call, TRBD2. TRBV21-1 is marked as a pseudogene. CDR3 length: 19 residues. The CDR3 spells CASSKGGLAGVGNTGELFF. The DNA for the CDR3 is TGTGCCAGCAGCAAAGGGGGACTAGCGGGAGTGGGGAACACCGGGGAGCTGTTTTTT.

The chain carries TRBV7-3 and TRBJ1-5; unclear D gene. V lost 3 bases and J 3 bases, leaving 6 bases between the germline ends. Germline-derived CDR1 and CDR2 are SGHTA and FQGTGA. CDR3 length: 13 residues. CDR3 nucleotides: TGTGCCAGCAGCTTGAGTTCCAATCAGCCCCAGCATTTT. Protein sequence: CASSLSSNQPQHF.